Listed here are 3 T cell receptor beta chains from one sample, sequenced in a study of CD8+ T cells in alopecia areata. cDNA reverse transcribed from extracted RNA served as the sequencing template. Sequencing was performed with immunoSEQ multiplex PCR; in TCRdb, only in-frame clones are kept and a portion is missing. The sample gives 120,000 or so clones, over 55% of which show up once; around 5.7% is in the top ten. Regarding treatment: oral pan-JAK inhibitor, 5-10 mg twice daily. Sample: CD4+ T cells sorted from blood, taken at week 4, from a patient treated with tofacitinib. These TCRs come from a human donor with alopecia areata.

This chain connects TRBV30 to TRBJ1-4; D uncertain. V was clipped by 3 bases and J by 7 bases, with 15 bases between them. This CDR3 spans 14 amino acids. CDR1 and CDR2 from the germline V gene are GTSNPN and SVGIG (reference sequence). CDR3 region: CAWRVRGEGEKLFF. CDR3 DNA: TGTGCCTGGAGAGTACGGGGTGAGGGTGAAAAACTGTTTTTT. The whole variable domain, filled in from reference TRBV30 and TRBJ1-4, reads SQTIHQWPATLVQPVGSPLSLECTVEGTSNPNLYWYRQAAGRGLQLLFYSVGIGQISSEVPQNLSASRPQDRQFILSSKKLLLSDSGFYLCAWRVRGEGEKLFFGSGTQLSVL.

The V call is TRBV29-1, the J call TRBJ2-3; 8 bases align to TRBD2. J was trimmed by 1 base and V by 4 bases; bases with no gene match: 4. Germline V gives CDR1 SQVTM, CDR2 ANQGSEA. This CDR3 is 14 amino acids long. The CDR3 DNA follows: TGCAGCGTTGCTCTAGCGGGTGGCACAGATACGCAGTATTTT. The encoded protein is CSVALAGGTDTQYF.

The J gene is TRBJ2-7, the V gene TRBV30, with D possibly TRBD2 on 5 matching bases. Trimming left V 0 bases short and J 2 bases short, with 8 bases between. The germline V gene has CDR1 GTSNPN and CDR2 SVGIG (reference sequence). CDR3 length: 13 residues. CDR3 sequence: CAWSVAGPYEQYF. The CDR3 DNA reads as TGTGCCTGGAGTGTTGCGGGCCCCTACGAGCAGTACTTC.